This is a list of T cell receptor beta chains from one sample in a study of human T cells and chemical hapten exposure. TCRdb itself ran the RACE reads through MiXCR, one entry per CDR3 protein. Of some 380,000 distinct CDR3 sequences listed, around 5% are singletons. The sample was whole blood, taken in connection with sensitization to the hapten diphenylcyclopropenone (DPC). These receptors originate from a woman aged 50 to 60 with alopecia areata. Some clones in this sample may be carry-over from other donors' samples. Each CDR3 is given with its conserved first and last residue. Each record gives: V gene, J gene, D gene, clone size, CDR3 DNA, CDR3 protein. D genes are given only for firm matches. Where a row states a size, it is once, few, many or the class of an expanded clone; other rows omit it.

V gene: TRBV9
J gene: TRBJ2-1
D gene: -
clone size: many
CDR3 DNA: TGTGCCAGCAGCGTAGAGGGTTTCTACAATGAGCAGTTCTTC
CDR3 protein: CASSVEGFYNEQFF

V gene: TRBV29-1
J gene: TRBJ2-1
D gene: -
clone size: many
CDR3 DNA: TGCAGCGTTTGGACCCCCGGGGAGCAGTTCTTC
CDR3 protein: CSVWTPGEQFF

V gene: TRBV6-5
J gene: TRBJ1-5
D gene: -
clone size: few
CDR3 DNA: TGTGCCAGCTCCCGAGGTATGGGGGGCAATCAGCCCCAGCATTTT
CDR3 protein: CASSRGMGGNQPQHF

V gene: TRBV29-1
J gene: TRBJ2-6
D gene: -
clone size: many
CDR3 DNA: TGCAGCGTTGTCGGGGTGGCGGGCGAGGGGTCTGGGGCCAACGTCCTGACTTTC
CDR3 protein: CSVVGVAGEGSGANVLTF

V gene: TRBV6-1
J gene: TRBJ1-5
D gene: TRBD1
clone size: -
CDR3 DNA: TGTGCCAGCAAGACCCTCCGGGACAGCTATGATAGCAATCAGCCCCAGCATTTT
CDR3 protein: CASKTLRDSYDSNQPQHF

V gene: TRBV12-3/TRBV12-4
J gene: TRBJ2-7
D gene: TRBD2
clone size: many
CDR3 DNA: TGTGCCAGCAGTCTGACTAGCGGTCCCTACGAGCAGTACTTC
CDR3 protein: CASSLTSGPYEQYF

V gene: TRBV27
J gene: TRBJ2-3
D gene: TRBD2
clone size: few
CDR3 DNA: TGTGCCAGCAGGGCGGTAGCGGGAGTCTCCTTAGGGACAGATACGCAGTATTTT
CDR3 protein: CASRAVAGVSLGTDTQYF

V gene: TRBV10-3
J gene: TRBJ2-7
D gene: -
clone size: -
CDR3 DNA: TGTGCCATCAGTGAGTCGGTCGTTAGCTCCTACGAGCAGTACTTC
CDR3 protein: CAISESVVSSYEQYF

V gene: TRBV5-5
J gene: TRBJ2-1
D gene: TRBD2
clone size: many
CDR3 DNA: TGTGCCAGCAGCCCAGGTCCTATGGAAGCGGGAGCCCCAACATCTTACAATGAGCAGTTCTTC
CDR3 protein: CASSPGPMEAGAPTSYNEQFF

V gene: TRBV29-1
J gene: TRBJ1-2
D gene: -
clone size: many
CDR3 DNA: TGCAGCGTTCAAGGGATTTCTAACTATGGCTACACCTTC
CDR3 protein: CSVQGISNYGYTF

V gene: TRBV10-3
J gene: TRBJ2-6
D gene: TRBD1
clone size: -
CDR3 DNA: TGTGCCATCCATGCAGGGACAGGGTTCTCTGGGGCCAACGTCCTGACTTTC
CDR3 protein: CAIHAGTGFSGANVLTF

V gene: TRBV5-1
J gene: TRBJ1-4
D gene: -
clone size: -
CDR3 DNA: TGCGCCAGCAGCTTGGGAGGTCAGTTCGGCGGTGAAAAACTGTTTTTT
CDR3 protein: CASSLGGQFGGEKLFF

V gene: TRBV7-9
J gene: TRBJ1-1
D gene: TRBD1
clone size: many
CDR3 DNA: TGTGCCAGCAGCCCGGACAGGGAGGTGACTGAAGCTTTCTTT
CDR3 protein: CASSPDREVTEAFF

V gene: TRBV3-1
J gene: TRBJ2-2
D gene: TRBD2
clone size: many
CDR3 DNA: TGTGCCAGCAGCCCGCTAGGGACTAGCGGGAGATCTGCCGGGGAGCTGTTTTTT
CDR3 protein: CASSPLGTSGRSAGELFF

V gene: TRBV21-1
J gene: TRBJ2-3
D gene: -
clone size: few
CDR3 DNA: TGTGCCAGCAGCCTGAGCATGCGGGGACGAAGCACAGATACGCAGTATTTT
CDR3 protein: CASSLSMRGRSTDTQYF

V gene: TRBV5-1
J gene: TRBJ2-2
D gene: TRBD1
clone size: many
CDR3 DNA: TGCGCCAGCAGCCACAGGACAGGGAACACCGGGGAGCTGTTTTTT
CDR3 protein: CASSHRTGNTGELFF

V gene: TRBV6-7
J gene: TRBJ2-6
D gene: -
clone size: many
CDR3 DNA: TGTGCCAGCATGGGCAGCTCCTCTGGGGCCAACGTCCTGACTTTC
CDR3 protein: CASMGSSSGANVLTF

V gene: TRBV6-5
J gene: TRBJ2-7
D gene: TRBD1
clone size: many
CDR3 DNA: TGTGCCAGCAGCCCAGGGACAGGGCGATTCTACGAGCAGTACTTC
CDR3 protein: CASSPGTGRFYEQYF

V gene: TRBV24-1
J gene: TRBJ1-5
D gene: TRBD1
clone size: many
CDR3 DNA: TGTGCCACCAGTGATTCTGGACAGGGGGAAGTTAGGCAGCCCCAGCATTTT
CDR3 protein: CATSDSGQGEVRQPQHF

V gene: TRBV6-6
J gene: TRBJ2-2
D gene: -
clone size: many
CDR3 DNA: TGTGCCAGCCGAGCCGGCGAGCTGTTTTTT
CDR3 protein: CASRAGELFF

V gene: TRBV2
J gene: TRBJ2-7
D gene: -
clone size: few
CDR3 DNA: TGTGCCAGCAGTGCAGACGAGCAGTACTTC
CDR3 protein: CASSADEQYF

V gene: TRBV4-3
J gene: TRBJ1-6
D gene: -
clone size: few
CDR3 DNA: TGCGCCAGCAGCCAACATATCCAGGGCGGGAATTCACCCCTCCACTTT
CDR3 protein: CASSQHIQGGNSPLHF

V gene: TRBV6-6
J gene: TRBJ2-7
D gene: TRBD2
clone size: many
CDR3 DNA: TGTGCCAGCAGTTACTCGCCTAGCGGACCTTTGGGGCAGTACTTC
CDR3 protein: CASSYSPSGPLGQYF

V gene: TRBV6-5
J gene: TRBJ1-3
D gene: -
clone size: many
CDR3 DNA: TGTGCCAGCAGCCCGACAGGTCGGCGCAACTGGCAGGACACCATATATTTT
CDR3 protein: CASSPTGRRNWQDTIYF

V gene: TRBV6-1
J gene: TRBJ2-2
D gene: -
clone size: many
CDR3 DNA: TGTGCCAGCAGTGAACTGGTGCTCGCGGAGACCGGGGAGCTGTTTTTT
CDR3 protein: CASSELVLAETGELFF

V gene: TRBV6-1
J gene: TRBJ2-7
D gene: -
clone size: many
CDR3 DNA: TGTGCCAGCAGACCACGGGGGTCCCACGAGCAGTACTTC
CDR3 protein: CASRPRGSHEQYF

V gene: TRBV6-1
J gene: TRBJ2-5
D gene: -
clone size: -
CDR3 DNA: TGTGCCAGCAGTGAAGACGGCACCCAAGAGACCCAGTACTTC
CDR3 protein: CASSEDGTQETQYF

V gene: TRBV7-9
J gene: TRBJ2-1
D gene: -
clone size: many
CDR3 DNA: TGTGCCAGCAGCCTCCTTTACAATGAGCAGTTCTTC
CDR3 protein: CASSLLYNEQFF

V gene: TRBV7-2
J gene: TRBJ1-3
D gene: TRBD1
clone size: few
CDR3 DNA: TGTGCCAGCAGCTTAGCTGCGGGACAGGGGGCTGGAAACACCATATATTTT
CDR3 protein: CASSLAAGQGAGNTIYF

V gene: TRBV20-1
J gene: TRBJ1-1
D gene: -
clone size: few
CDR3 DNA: TGCAGTGCGAGACCGGGGGTCACTGAAGCTTTCTTT
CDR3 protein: CSARPGVTEAFF

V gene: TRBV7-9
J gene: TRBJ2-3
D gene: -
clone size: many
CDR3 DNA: TGTGCCAGCAGCTTAGCTCGGGGCAGCCTCACAGATACGCAGTATTTT
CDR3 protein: CASSLARGSLTDTQYF

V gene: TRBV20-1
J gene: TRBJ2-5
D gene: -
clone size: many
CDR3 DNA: TGCAGTGCTGTCCTTGAGGCCCAGTACTTC
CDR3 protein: CSAVLEAQYF

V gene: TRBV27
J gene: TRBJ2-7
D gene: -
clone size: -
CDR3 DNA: TGTGCCAGCAGTTTTTCTCCCGACGGACCCTACGAGCAGTACTTC
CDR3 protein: CASSFSPDGPYEQYF

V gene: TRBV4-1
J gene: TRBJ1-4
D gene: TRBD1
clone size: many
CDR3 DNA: TGCGCCAGCAGCCAGGCTTGGACAGGAGGTCGCGAAAAACTGTTTTTT
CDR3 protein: CASSQAWTGGREKLFF

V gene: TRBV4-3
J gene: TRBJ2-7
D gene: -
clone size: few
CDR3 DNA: TGCGCCAGCAGCCAAGATCCGGACGCCTCCTCCTACGAGCAGTACTTC
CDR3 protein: CASSQDPDASSYEQYF

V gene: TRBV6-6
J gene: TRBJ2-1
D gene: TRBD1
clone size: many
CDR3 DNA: TGTGCCAGCAGTCAGCCGGGACAGGGGAACAATGAGCAGTTCTTC
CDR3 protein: CASSQPGQGNNEQFF

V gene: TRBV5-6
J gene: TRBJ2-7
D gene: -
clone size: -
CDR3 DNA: TGTGCCAGCAGCTCCCCCCCGGGTACGGGCGTAACCTACGAGCAGTACTTC
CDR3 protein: CASSSPPGTGVTYEQYF

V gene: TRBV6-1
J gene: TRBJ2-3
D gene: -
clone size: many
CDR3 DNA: TGTGCCAGCAGTGAAGCCCCAACGGGGGCACGGGATACGCAGTATTTT
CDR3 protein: CASSEAPTGARDTQYF